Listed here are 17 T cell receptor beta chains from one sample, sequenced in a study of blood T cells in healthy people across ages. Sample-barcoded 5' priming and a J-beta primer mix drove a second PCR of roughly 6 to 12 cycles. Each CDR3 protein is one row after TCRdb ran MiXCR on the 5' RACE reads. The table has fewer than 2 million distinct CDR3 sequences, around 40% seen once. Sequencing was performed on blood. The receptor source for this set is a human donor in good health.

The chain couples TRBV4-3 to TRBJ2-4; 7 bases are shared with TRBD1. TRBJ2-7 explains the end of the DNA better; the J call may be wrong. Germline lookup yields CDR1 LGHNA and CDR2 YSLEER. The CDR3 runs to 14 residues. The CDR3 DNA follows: TGCGCCAGCAGCCATGGGACAGCAAACTACGAGCAGTACTTC. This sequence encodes CASSHGTANYEQYF.

In nucleotides, the CDR3 is TGTGCCAGTAGTACTTCTACCGGGACTAATGAAAAACTGTTTTTT. Translating gives CASSTSTGTNEKLFF. The V gene is TRBV19, the J gene TRBJ1-4; D unclear. The CDR3 length is 15 residues. V lost 4 bases to trimming and J lost 2 bases, with 11 bases between them. Germline-derived CDR1 and CDR2 are LNHDA and SQIVND (reference sequence).

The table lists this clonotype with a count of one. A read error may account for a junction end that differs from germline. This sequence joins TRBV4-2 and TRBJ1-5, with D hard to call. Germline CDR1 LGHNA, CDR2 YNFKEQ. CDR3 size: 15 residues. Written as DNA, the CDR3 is TGTGCCAGTAGCCAAGTAGCAGACGGAGATCAGTCCCAGCATTTT. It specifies CASSQVADGDQSQHF.

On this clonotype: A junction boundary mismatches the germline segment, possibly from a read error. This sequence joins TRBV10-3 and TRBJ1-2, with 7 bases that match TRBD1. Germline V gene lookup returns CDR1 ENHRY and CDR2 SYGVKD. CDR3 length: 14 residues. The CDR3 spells CVIKGQAFQYGYTF. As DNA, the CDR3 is TGTGTCATCAAAGGACAGGCCTTTCAATATGGCTACACCTTC.

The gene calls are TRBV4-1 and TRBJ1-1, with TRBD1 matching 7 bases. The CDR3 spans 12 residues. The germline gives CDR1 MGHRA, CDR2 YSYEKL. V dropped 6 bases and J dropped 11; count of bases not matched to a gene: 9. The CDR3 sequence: CASSPRTGAAFF. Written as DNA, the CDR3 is TGCGCCAGCAGTCCCAGAACAGGGGCCGCTTTCTTT.

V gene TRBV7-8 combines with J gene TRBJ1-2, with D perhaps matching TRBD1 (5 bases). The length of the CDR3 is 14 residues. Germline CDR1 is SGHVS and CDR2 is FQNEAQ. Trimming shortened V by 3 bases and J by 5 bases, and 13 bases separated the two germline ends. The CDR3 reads CASSFPGTSYGYTF. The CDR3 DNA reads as TGTGCCAGCAGCTTTCCCGGGACCTCGTATGGCTACACCTTC.

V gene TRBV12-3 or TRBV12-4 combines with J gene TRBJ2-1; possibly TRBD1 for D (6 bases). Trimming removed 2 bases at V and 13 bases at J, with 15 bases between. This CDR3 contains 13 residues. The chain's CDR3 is CASSLYDRTPQFF. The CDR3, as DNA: TGTGCCAGCAGTTTATACGACAGGACACCACAGTTCTTC.

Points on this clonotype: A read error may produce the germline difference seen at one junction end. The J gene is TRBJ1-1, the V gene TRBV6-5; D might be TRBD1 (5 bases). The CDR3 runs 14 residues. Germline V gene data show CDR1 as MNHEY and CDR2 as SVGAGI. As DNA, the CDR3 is TGTGCCAACAGTTACTCAGTTCGGGACGTCAAAGCTTTCTTT. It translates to CANSYSVRDVKAFF.

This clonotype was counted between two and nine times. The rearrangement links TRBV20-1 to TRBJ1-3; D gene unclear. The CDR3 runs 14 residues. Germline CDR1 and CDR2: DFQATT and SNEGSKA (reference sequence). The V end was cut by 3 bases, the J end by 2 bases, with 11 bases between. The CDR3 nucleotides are TGCAGTGCTAGGATTGGGGAAGCTGGAAACACCATATATTTT. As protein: CSARIGEAGNTIYF.

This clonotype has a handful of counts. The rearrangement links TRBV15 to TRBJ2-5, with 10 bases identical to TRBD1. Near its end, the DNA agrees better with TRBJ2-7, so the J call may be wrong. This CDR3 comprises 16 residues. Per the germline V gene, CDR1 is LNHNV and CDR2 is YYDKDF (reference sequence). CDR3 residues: CATSKYSGTGVNEQYF. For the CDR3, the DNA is TGTGCCACCAGCAAGTACTCCGGGACAGGGGTCAACGAGCAGTACTTC.

CDR3 nucleotide sequence: TGTGCCAGCAGCTCCATCAGGGGGACTGAAGCTTTCTTT. This codes for CASSSIRGTEAFF. The V and J genes are TRBV7-2 and TRBJ1-1, with 7 bases matching TRBD1. This CDR3 has 13 residues. Germline lookup yields CDR1 SGHTA and CDR2 FQGNSA. Trimming at V came to 4 bases and at J to 5 bases, leaving 4 bases not matched to a gene.

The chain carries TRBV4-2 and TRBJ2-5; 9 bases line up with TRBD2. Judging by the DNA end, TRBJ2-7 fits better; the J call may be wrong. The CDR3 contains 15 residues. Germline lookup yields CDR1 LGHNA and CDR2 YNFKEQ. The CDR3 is CASSPTGLAGDEQYF. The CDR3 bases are TGTGCCAGCAGCCCGACGGGACTAGCCGGAGACGAGCAGTACTTC.

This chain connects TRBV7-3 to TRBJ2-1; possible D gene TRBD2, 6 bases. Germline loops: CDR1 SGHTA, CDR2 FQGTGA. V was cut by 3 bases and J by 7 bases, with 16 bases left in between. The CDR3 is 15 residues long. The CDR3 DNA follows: TGTGCCAGCAGCTTCGCGGGGTTCGGGTTTAATGAGCAGTTCTTC. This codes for CASSFAGFGFNEQFF. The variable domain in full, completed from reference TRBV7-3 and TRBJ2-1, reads GAGVSQTPSNKVTEKGKYVELRCDPISGHTALYWYRQSLGQGPEFLIYFQGTGAADDSGLPNDRFFAVRPEGSVSTLKIQRTERGDSAVYLCASSFAGFGFNEQFFGPGTRLTVL.

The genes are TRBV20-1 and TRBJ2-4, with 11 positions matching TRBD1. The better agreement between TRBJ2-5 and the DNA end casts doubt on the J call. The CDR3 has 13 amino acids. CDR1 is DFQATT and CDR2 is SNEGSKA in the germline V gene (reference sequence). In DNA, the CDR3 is TGCAGTGCCAGGACAGGGGGCTTCGAGACCCAGTACTTC. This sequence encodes CSARTGGFETQYF.

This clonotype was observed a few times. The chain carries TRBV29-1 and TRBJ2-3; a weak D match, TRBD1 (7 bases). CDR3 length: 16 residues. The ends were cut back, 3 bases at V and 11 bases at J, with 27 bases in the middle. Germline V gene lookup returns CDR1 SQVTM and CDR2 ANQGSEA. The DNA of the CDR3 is TGCAGCGTTGATGGGTTCGGGGGACAGTGGGTGAGGGGGCAGTATTTT. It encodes CSVDGFGGQWVRGQYF.

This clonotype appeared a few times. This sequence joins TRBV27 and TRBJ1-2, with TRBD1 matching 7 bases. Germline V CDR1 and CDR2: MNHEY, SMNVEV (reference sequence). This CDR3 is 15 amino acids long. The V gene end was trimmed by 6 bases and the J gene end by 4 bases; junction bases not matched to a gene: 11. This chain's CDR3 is CASRRQGSSAYGYTF. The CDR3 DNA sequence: TGTGCCAGCAGGCGACAGGGTTCAAGTGCCTATGGCTACACCTTC.

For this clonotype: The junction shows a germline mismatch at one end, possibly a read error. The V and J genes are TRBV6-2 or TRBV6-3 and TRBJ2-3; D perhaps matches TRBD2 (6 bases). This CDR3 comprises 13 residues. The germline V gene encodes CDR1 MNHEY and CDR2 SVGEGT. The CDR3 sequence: CASLGLLTDTQYF. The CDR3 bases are TGCGCCAGCCTAGGACTACTCACAGATACGCAGTATTTT.